The T cell receptor (beta chain) described here comes from a study of Ad26.COV2.S vaccination and SARS-CoV-2 variants. V was shortened by 8 bases and J by 6 bases, with 22 bases between the two germline ends. Germline assignment: CDR1 SGHVS and CDR2 FQNEAQ. This CDR3 comprises 15 residues. The table came from immunoSEQ multiplex PCR; TCRdb's copy has only in-frame clones and leaves some out. The sample includes around 370,000 clones, 70% to 90% of them seen just once. As to treatment: roughly 19 received Ad26.COV2.S at low or high dose, single or two shots; about 5 received placebo; per-sample allocation not given. Day 63 after the first injection of vaccine or placebo was the sampling time.

This material consisted of peripheral blood, taken in a trial of Ad26.COV2.S vaccine versus placebo. V usage is TRBV7-8 and J usage is TRBJ2-5; possibly TRBD2 for D (5 bases). The origin of this receptor is a person aged 18 to 59 who received the Ad26.COV2.S COVID-19 vaccine or a placebo. For the CDR3, the DNA is TGTGCCAGCCTTACATCTGTAGCGAGAAGGAAGACCCAGTACTTC. Its translation: CASLTSVARRKTQYF.